These T cell receptor beta chains were read from a single sample in a study of blood T cell repertoires in COVID-19. Assay: immunoSEQ multiplex PCR; the TCRdb copy retains only in-frame clones and omits some. This sample yields around 180,000 clones, of which under 85% are seen a single time; around 9.8% belongs to the top ten. Specimen: peripheral blood. The source is a woman at least 80 years old with acute or convalescent COVID-19. Both conserved end residues are part of each CDR3. The D gene is left open where the match is weak. The size entry is marked missing in some rows and otherwise reads once, few, many or a size class.

>TRBV4-1|NA|TRBJ2-3|NA
TGCGCCAGCAGCCCCGGGACATTCACAGATACGCAGTATTTT
CASSPGTFTDTQYF
>TRBV5-1|NA|TRBJ1-3|NA
TGCGCCAGCAGTAGGGGGTCTGGAAACACCATATATTTT
CASSRGSGNTIYF
>TRBV6-4|NA|TRBJ1-2|TRBD1
TGTGCCAGGACCGACAGGGATTATGGCTACACCTTC
CARTDRDYGYTF
>TRBV7-8|NA|TRBJ2-5|NA
TGTGCCAGCAGCCCCCGAGGTAGGCGCGGGCAAGAGACCCAGTACTTC
CASSPRGRRGQETQYF
>TRBV15|NA|TRBJ2-3|NA
TGTGCCACCGGTCTAGCCACAGATACGCAGTATTTT
CATGLATDTQYF
>TRBV19|once|TRBJ2-3|NA
TGTGCCAGTAGTATAGAGCCCCAGCCTGGCGGCTACACAGATACGCAGTATTTT
CASSIEPQPGGYTDTQYF
>TRBV3-1/TRBV3-2|many|TRBJ2-2|NA
TGTGCCAGCTCAGGGGGGCGCACCGGGGAGCTGTTTTTT
CASSGGRTGELFF
>TRBV5-1|NA|TRBJ2-7|NA
TGCGCCAGCAGCTTGGACACCGCCTACGAGCAGTACTTC
CASSLDTAYEQYF
>TRBV19|NA|TRBJ2-1|NA
TGTGCCAGTAGTATAGAAGGAGGGGACTGGATCTTCTACAATGAGCAGTTCTTC
CASSIEGGDWIFYNEQFF
>TRBV6-5|NA|TRBJ2-5|NA
TGTGCCAGCAGTCCTCGGACAGGGCGGGGGGAGACCCAGTACTTC
CASSPRTGRGETQYF
>TRBV5-6|NA|TRBJ1-2|NA
TGTCTCAGCCGTCAACGGGGTAACTATGGCTACACCTTC
CLSRQRGNYGYTF
>TRBV11-2|NA|TRBJ2-5|TRBD1
TGTGCCAGCAGCTTATTAACCGGGACAGGGGTTTTTGAGACCCAGTACTTC
CASSLLTGTGVFETQYF
>TRBV4-1|few|TRBJ1-1|TRBD1
TGCGCCAGCAGAGGCAGGGGGGAGGAAGCTTTCTTT
CASRGRGEEAFF
>TRBV7-2|NA|TRBJ2-5|NA
TGTGCCAGCAGCTTACATTTGCAAGAGACCCAGTACTTC
CASSLHLQETQYF
>TRBV11-3|NA|TRBJ2-5|NA
TGTGCCAGCAGCGCCCCAGGGGATAGGGAGACCCAGTACTTC
CASSAPGDRETQYF
>TRBV6-5|NA|TRBJ2-1|TRBD2
TGTGCCAGCAGTTACTCGGCTAGCGGGAGAGGTGAGCAGTTCTTC
CASSYSASGRGEQFF
>TRBV11-3|NA|TRBJ2-3|TRBD2
TGTGCCAGCAGCTTAAGGTCTAGCGGGAGGGGAGTAGATACGCAGTATTTT
CASSLRSSGRGVDTQYF
>TRBV28|NA|TRBJ2-3|NA
TGTGCCAGCATATTTTCTAGGGGGGGATCCACAGATACGCAGTATTTT
CASIFSRGGSTDTQYF
>TRBV6-2/TRBV6-3|NA|TRBJ2-2|NA
TGTGCCAGCAGCCTCGCGGGGGCTGTGAACACCGGGGAGCTGTTTTTT
CASSLAGAVNTGELFF
>TRBV7-2|NA|TRBJ1-1|NA
TGTGCCAGCAGCTTATGGGGTGAGGGCGGCACTGAAGCTTTCTTT
CASSLWGEGGTEAFF
>TRBV30|NA|TRBJ2-7|TRBD2
TGTGCCTGGAGCCGCGGAAGCGGGATCTTCTACGAGCAGTACTTC
CAWSRGSGIFYEQYF
>TRBV3-1/TRBV3-2|NA|TRBJ2-1|NA
TGTGCCAGCAGACTAGCGGGACAGGGTAACAATGAGCAGTTCTTC
CASRLAGQGNNEQFF
>TRBV7-9|NA|TRBJ1-2|NA
TGTGCCAGCAGCTCACGTACTGCGCCGGGGGGCTACACCTTC
CASSSRTAPGGYTF
>TRBV10-1|NA|TRBJ1-2|NA
TGCGCCAGCAGACATCAGGGAAACTATGGCTACACCTTC
CASRHQGNYGYTF
>TRBV21-1|NA|TRBJ1-2|NA
TGTGCCAGCAGCAAAGCCTACCGGGACAGGGAAATGTATGGCTACACCTTC
CASSKAYRDREMYGYTF
>TRBV5-4|NA|TRBJ1-1|NA
TGTGCCAGCAGCTTGGCCTTAGGCAGGGGAGCAGCAATGAACACTGAAGCTTTCTTT
CASSLALGRGAAMNTEAFF
>TRBV7-2|few|TRBJ2-6|NA
TGTGCCAGCAGCGCTAACAGACAGCTTTTCTCTGGGGCCAACGTCCTGACTTTC
CASSANRQLFSGANVLTF
>TRBV10-1|few|TRBJ1-6|NA
TGCGCCAGCAGTGTGGCGGGAACGAATTCACCCCTCCACTTT
CASSVAGTNSPLHF
>TRBV9|once|TRBJ1-1|NA
TGTGCCAGCAGCCGGAACAGGTTAGCGAACACTGAAGCTTTCTTT
CASSRNRLANTEAFF
>TRBV7-2|NA|TRBJ2-5|TRBD2
TGTGCCAGCAGCTCTAGCGGGAGAAGGGGCGAGACCCAGTACTTC
CASSSSGRRGETQYF
>TRBV19|few|TRBJ1-2|TRBD1
TGTGCCAGTAGTATAGTCGGCAGGGGGCATGGCTACACCTTC
CASSIVGRGHGYTF
>TRBV5-1|NA|TRBJ1-2|TRBD1
TGCGCCAGCAGCTGGTCCCTCCGGGACAGGGGCTACACCTTC
CASSWSLRDRGYTF
>TRBV18|NA|TRBJ2-1|NA
TGTGCCAGCTCACCAACTCTCCGGGGCAATGAGCAGTTCTTC
CASSPTLRGNEQFF
>TRBV5-4|NA|TRBJ2-7|NA
TGTGCCAGCAGGGCGGGGACAGCCAGCTCCTACGAGCAGTACTTC
CASRAGTASSYEQYF
>TRBV9|few|TRBJ1-1|TRBD1
TGTGCCAGCAGCCCCCGGACAGGGGCGCGGAACACTGAAGCTTTCTTT
CASSPRTGARNTEAFF
>TRBV12-3/TRBV12-4|NA|TRBJ1-3|NA
TGTGCCAGCAGTTTCAGCTCTGGAAACACCATATATTTT
CASSFSSGNTIYF
>TRBV5-1|NA|TRBJ2-1|NA
TGCGCCAGCAGCTTGAATGGACAAATCTACAATGAGCAGTTCTTC
CASSLNGQIYNEQFF
>TRBV5-1|NA|TRBJ1-1|NA
TGCGCCAGCAGCTTGTCGGGCCAGGGGATCACTGAAGCTTTCTTT
CASSLSGQGITEAFF
>TRBV10-3|NA|TRBJ1-1|NA
TGTGCCATCAGTGAGTTGGCAGGGAACACTGAAGCTTTCTTT
CAISELAGNTEAFF
>TRBV7-9|NA|TRBJ2-7|TRBD1
TGTGCCAGCAGCCACGGGACAGGGGAGCCCTACGAGCAGTACTTC
CASSHGTGEPYEQYF
>TRBV5-4|NA|TRBJ1-6|NA
TGTGCCAGCAGCTTGCGCGCACCCCATAATTCACCCCTCCACTTT
CASSLRAPHNSPLHF
>TRBV29-1|NA|TRBJ1-1|NA
TGCAGCGTTGCGGGTGGCAGACTGAACACTGAAGCTTTCTTT
CSVAGGRLNTEAFF
>TRBV5-1|NA|TRBJ2-5|TRBD2
TGCGCCAGCAGCTTGGCGGGGGGGCCCAGAGAGACCCAGTACTTC
CASSLAGGPRETQYF
>TRBV18|NA|TRBJ1-5|TRBD1
TGTGCCAGCTCACCACCGGGACAGATTTCTTCCCAGCATTTT
CASSPPGQISSQHF
>TRBV19|NA|TRBJ2-3|NA
TGTGCCAGTAGTTTAGGAGGGCCCACAGATACGCAGTATTTT
CASSLGGPTDTQYF
>TRBV19|NA|TRBJ2-7|TRBD1
TGTGCCAGTAGCCGACAGGGAAGCTACGAGCAGTACTTC
CASSRQGSYEQYF
>TRBV3-1/TRBV3-2|NA|TRBJ2-7|TRBD2
TGTGCCAGCAGCCAAGGGGAGGGATCCCCCACCTACGAGCAGTACTTC
CASSQGEGSPTYEQYF
>TRBV6-5|NA|TRBJ1-1|TRBD1
TGTGCCAGCAGTTTCCGGACAGGGAGGACTGAAGCTTTCTTT
CASSFRTGRTEAFF
>TRBV7-9|NA|TRBJ2-5|TRBD2
TGTGCCAGCAGCCGGACTAGCGGGATCTTACAACAAGAGACCCAGTACTTC
CASSRTSGILQQETQYF
>TRBV11-2|NA|TRBJ2-7|NA
TGTGCCAGCAGCTTAGACCCAGGGGGGCCCAACGAGCAGTACTTC
CASSLDPGGPNEQYF
>TRBV5-4|NA|TRBJ2-7|TRBD1
TGTGCCAGCAGCTTGAGAGGGACAGGGAAGGAGCAGTACTTC
CASSLRGTGKEQYF
>TRBV14|NA|TRBJ2-7|NA
TGTGCCAGCAGCTTTCGGGGCGAGCAGTACTTC
CASSFRGEQYF
>TRBV7-9|few|TRBJ2-2|NA
TGTGCCAGCAGCTTAGTATGGCAGGCCACCGGGGAGCTGTTTTTT
CASSLVWQATGELFF
>TRBV6-1|NA|TRBJ1-1|TRBD1
TGTGCCAGCAGTGAAGAAGGGACAGGGGGCTGGTGGAACACTGAAGCTTTCTTT
CASSEEGTGGWWNTEAFF
>TRBV2|NA|TRBJ2-7|TRBD2
TGTGCCAGCAGCGCTTTAGCGGGAGAATCCTACGAGCAGTACTTC
CASSALAGESYEQYF
>TRBV7-2|NA|TRBJ1-1|NA
TGTGCCAGCAGCTTAGAACAGGACACTGAAGCTTTCTTT
CASSLEQDTEAFF
>TRBV19|NA|TRBJ2-7|TRBD1
TGTGCCAGTAGTTTACCGGGACAGGGCTCCTACGAGCAGTACTTC
CASSLPGQGSYEQYF
>TRBV19|NA|TRBJ2-3|NA
TGTGCCAGTAGCATTGGGTCAGGGAGCACAGATACGCAGTATTTT
CASSIGSGSTDTQYF